This is a list of T cell receptor beta chains from one sample in a study of CD8 T cells in Susac syndrome. TCRdb independently ran MiXCR on the immunoSEQ multiplex PCR reads; one entry per CDR3 protein. The sample has about 52,000 distinct CDR3 sequences; approximately 93% are singletons. The specimen was CD8+ T cells from PBMCs. All receptors come from a human donor with multiple sclerosis. CDR3s include the opening cysteine and the closing phenylalanine or tryptophan. D genes are given only for firm matches. Clone size is given for some rows only: seen once, a few or many times, or a class if the clone is expanded.

abundance: NA
j_gene: TRBJ2-7
v_gene: TRBV7-9
d_gene: NA
CDR3nt: TGTGCCAGCAGCGGGAGTGGTACTTCTTCCTACGAGCAGTACTTC
CDR3aa: CASSGSGTSSYEQYF

abundance: NA
j_gene: TRBJ2-7
v_gene: TRBV11-2
d_gene: TRBD1
CDR3nt: TGTGCCAGCAGCTCTTATGCCGACAGGGCATACGAGCAGTACTTC
CDR3aa: CASSSYADRAYEQYF

abundance: NA
j_gene: TRBJ2-3
v_gene: TRBV20-1
d_gene: NA
CDR3nt: TGCAGTGCTAGTAGGCCCCGGGGGCGCGGAACAGATACGCAGTATTTT
CDR3aa: CSASRPRGRGTDTQYF

abundance: NA
j_gene: TRBJ2-5
v_gene: TRBV27
d_gene: TRBD1
CDR3nt: TGTGCCAGCAGTTTCGGGACAGCGTACCAAGAGACCCAGTACTTC
CDR3aa: CASSFGTAYQETQYF

abundance: NA
j_gene: TRBJ2-1
v_gene: TRBV7-9
d_gene: NA
CDR3nt: TGTGCCAGCAGCTTATCGGAGACACCCTTCGATGAGCAGTTCTTC
CDR3aa: CASSLSETPFDEQFF

abundance: NA
j_gene: TRBJ1-2
v_gene: TRBV6-1
d_gene: TRBD1
CDR3nt: TGTGCCAGCAGTGAAGCAACAGGGGGCTATGGCTACACCTTC
CDR3aa: CASSEATGGYGYTF

abundance: NA
j_gene: TRBJ2-4
v_gene: TRBV28
d_gene: NA
CDR3nt: TGTGCCAGCAGTGCCCCGACTGGAGCCAAAAACATTCAGTACTTC
CDR3aa: CASSAPTGAKNIQYF

abundance: NA
j_gene: TRBJ2-5
v_gene: TRBV20-1
d_gene: TRBD1
CDR3nt: TGCAGTGCCGGGACAGGGGCGGGAGAGACCCAGTACTTC
CDR3aa: CSAGTGAGETQYF

abundance: NA
j_gene: TRBJ2-7
v_gene: TRBV6-5
d_gene: TRBD1
CDR3nt: TGTGCCAGCAGACCGACAGGGGCTCTGGGGGAGCAGTACTTC
CDR3aa: CASRPTGALGEQYF

abundance: NA
j_gene: TRBJ2-7
v_gene: TRBV6-5
d_gene: NA
CDR3nt: TGTGCCAGCAGTTACTCCCACGAGCAGTACTTC
CDR3aa: CASSYSHEQYF

abundance: NA
j_gene: TRBJ2-5
v_gene: TRBV6-2/TRBV6-3
d_gene: TRBD2
CDR3nt: TGTGCCAGCAGTTACTCCCCGGGACTAGCGGCCGAGACCCAGTACTTC
CDR3aa: CASSYSPGLAAETQYF

abundance: NA
j_gene: TRBJ2-2
v_gene: TRBV14
d_gene: TRBD1
CDR3nt: TGTGCCAGCAGCCAAGATTTTTCTTTTCCCTCAATAGGACAGGCTAACACCGGGGAGCTGTTTTTT
CDR3aa: CASSQDFSFPSIGQANTGELFF

abundance: few
j_gene: TRBJ2-7
v_gene: TRBV3-1
d_gene: NA
CDR3nt: TGTGCCAGCAGCCAAGACTCGGTCGTGGGACCCGAGCAGTACTTC
CDR3aa: CASSQDSVVGPEQYF

abundance: NA
j_gene: TRBJ2-2
v_gene: TRBV28
d_gene: NA
CDR3nt: TGTGCCAGCAGTTTACTCCGGGACGCGGGGGAGCTGTTTTTT
CDR3aa: CASSLLRDAGELFF

abundance: NA
j_gene: TRBJ2-7
v_gene: TRBV14
d_gene: NA
CDR3nt: TGTGCCAGCAGCCAAGGATTCCACGAGCAGTACTTC
CDR3aa: CASSQGFHEQYF

abundance: NA
j_gene: TRBJ2-1
v_gene: TRBV27
d_gene: TRBD1
CDR3nt: TGTGCCAGCAGTTTGGGACAGGGATACAATGAGCAGTTCTTC
CDR3aa: CASSLGQGYNEQFF

abundance: NA
j_gene: TRBJ1-1
v_gene: TRBV6-5
d_gene: NA
CDR3nt: TGTGCCAGCACTCCAGGGTTCGGCACTGAAGCTTTCTTT
CDR3aa: CASTPGFGTEAFF

abundance: NA
j_gene: TRBJ1-1
v_gene: TRBV2
d_gene: NA
CDR3nt: TGTGCCAGCAGTTCCCCGTGGGGGGAGAACACTGAAGCTTTCTTT
CDR3aa: CASSSPWGENTEAFF

abundance: NA
j_gene: TRBJ1-2
v_gene: TRBV2
d_gene: TRBD1
CDR3nt: TGTGCCAGCAGGGGGACAGGGGGTATGAATGGCTACACCTTC
CDR3aa: CASRGTGGMNGYTF

abundance: once
j_gene: TRBJ1-2
v_gene: TRBV5-4
d_gene: TRBD1
CDR3nt: TGTGCCAGCAGCTTGGCCCGGACAGGGTTCTATGGCTACACCTTC
CDR3aa: CASSLARTGFYGYTF

abundance: NA
j_gene: TRBJ2-5
v_gene: TRBV9
d_gene: TRBD2
CDR3nt: TGTGCCAGCAGCGAAGCGGGGCGCCACCCCGAGACCCAGTACTTC
CDR3aa: CASSEAGRHPETQYF

abundance: few
j_gene: TRBJ2-4
v_gene: TRBV6-1
d_gene: TRBD1
CDR3nt: TGTGCCAGCAGATCTAGACAGGGGGAAGAAAACATTCAGTACTTC
CDR3aa: CASRSRQGEENIQYF

abundance: NA
j_gene: TRBJ2-6
v_gene: TRBV4-1
d_gene: TRBD2
CDR3nt: TGCGCCAGCAGCCCCATGAGCGGGGGGAGCTCTGGGGCCAACGTCCTGACTTTC
CDR3aa: CASSPMSGGSSGANVLTF

abundance: NA
j_gene: TRBJ2-1
v_gene: TRBV11-2
d_gene: TRBD2
CDR3nt: TGTGCCAGCAGCTTGGATAGCGGGACCTACAATGAGCAGTTCTTC
CDR3aa: CASSLDSGTYNEQFF

abundance: NA
j_gene: TRBJ2-7
v_gene: TRBV27
d_gene: NA
CDR3nt: TGTGCCAGCAGTCCTACTACCTGGGGGTCTCGCGAGCAGTACTTC
CDR3aa: CASSPTTWGSREQYF

abundance: once
j_gene: TRBJ2-1
v_gene: TRBV3-1
d_gene: NA
CDR3nt: TGTGCCAGCAGCCGAATCTCGGGACTGAGCTACAATGAGCAGTTCTTC
CDR3aa: CASSRISGLSYNEQFF

abundance: NA
j_gene: TRBJ2-7
v_gene: TRBV27
d_gene: TRBD2
CDR3nt: TGTGCCAGCAGTTGGGGGGGGGAGAGCGCGCAGTACTTC
CDR3aa: CASSWGGESAQYF

abundance: NA
j_gene: TRBJ2-7
v_gene: TRBV21-1
d_gene: NA
CDR3nt: TGTGCCAGCAGCAAACCCGGGACAGTTGAATCCTACGAGCAGTACTTC
CDR3aa: CASSKPGTVESYEQYF

abundance: NA
j_gene: TRBJ2-7
v_gene: TRBV3-1
d_gene: TRBD1
CDR3nt: TGTGCCAGCAGCCAGACAGGGGGCAACGACGAGCAGTACTTC
CDR3aa: CASSQTGGNDEQYF

abundance: NA
j_gene: TRBJ2-3
v_gene: TRBV12-5
d_gene: TRBD2
CDR3nt: TGTGCTAGTGGTTTGTCGCATACTAGCGGGGCCACAGATACGCAGTATTTT
CDR3aa: CASGLSHTSGATDTQYF

abundance: NA
j_gene: TRBJ1-1
v_gene: TRBV6-5
d_gene: NA
CDR3nt: TGTGCCACCGCTACGGCGCAGGGTGAAGCTTTCTTT
CDR3aa: CATATAQGEAFF

abundance: once
j_gene: TRBJ2-1
v_gene: TRBV19
d_gene: NA
CDR3nt: TGTGCCAGTAGTATACGGGGGGCCCCAGAAATCCCCTACAATGAGCAGTTCTTC
CDR3aa: CASSIRGAPEIPYNEQFF

abundance: NA
j_gene: TRBJ2-1
v_gene: TRBV24-1
d_gene: NA
CDR3nt: TGTGCCACCAGTGATTTGGGCAGGCGATACAATGAGCAGTTCTTC
CDR3aa: CATSDLGRRYNEQFF

abundance: NA
j_gene: TRBJ1-2
v_gene: TRBV7-9
d_gene: NA
CDR3nt: TGTGCCAGCAGCCCCGCGGATAAATCGATCGATGGCTACACCTTC
CDR3aa: CASSPADKSIDGYTF

abundance: NA
j_gene: TRBJ2-5
v_gene: TRBV4-3
d_gene: NA
CDR3nt: TGCGCCAGCAGCCAAGATGGGACACCGGCTTTCGGGACCCAGTACTTC
CDR3aa: CASSQDGTPAFGTQYF

abundance: NA
j_gene: TRBJ2-1
v_gene: TRBV15
d_gene: TRBD1
CDR3nt: TGTGCCACCAGCAGAGAGGGGACAGGGTCAACTCGTGGTGAGCAGTTCTTC
CDR3aa: CATSREGTGSTRGEQFF

abundance: NA
j_gene: TRBJ2-5
v_gene: TRBV5-4
d_gene: NA
CDR3nt: TGTGCCAGCAGCTTCTTTGAGACCCAGTACTTC
CDR3aa: CASSFFETQYF

abundance: once
j_gene: TRBJ1-4
v_gene: TRBV15
d_gene: NA
CDR3nt: TGTGCCACCAGCAGAGCGGACAGATTGGGTGAAAAACTGTTTTTT
CDR3aa: CATSRADRLGEKLFF

abundance: NA
j_gene: TRBJ1-5
v_gene: TRBV6-1
d_gene: NA
CDR3nt: TGTGCCAGCAGTGAACGGGAGGACGGCAATCAGCCCCAGCATTTT
CDR3aa: CASSEREDGNQPQHF

abundance: NA
j_gene: TRBJ1-2
v_gene: TRBV16
d_gene: NA
CDR3nt: TGTGCCAGCAGCCGTCGGGACATGCCTATCCGGGGCTATGGCTACACCTTC
CDR3aa: CASSRRDMPIRGYGYTF

abundance: NA
j_gene: TRBJ2-7
v_gene: TRBV27
d_gene: TRBD1
CDR3nt: TGTGCCAGCAGTGGGACGACAGGGCTTACCTTCTACGAGCAGTACTTC
CDR3aa: CASSGTTGLTFYEQYF

abundance: NA
j_gene: TRBJ2-3
v_gene: TRBV29-1
d_gene: NA
CDR3nt: TGCAGCGTTGAAGATGGCGGGGCAGCAGATACGCAGTATTTT
CDR3aa: CSVEDGGAADTQYF

abundance: NA
j_gene: TRBJ2-2
v_gene: TRBV4-1
d_gene: TRBD1
CDR3nt: TGCGCCAGCAGACAGGGGGCGACCGGGGAGCTGTTTTTT
CDR3aa: CASRQGATGELFF

abundance: NA
j_gene: TRBJ2-3
v_gene: TRBV20-1
d_gene: TRBD2
CDR3nt: TGCAGTGCCCCTGGACTAGCGGGGGGCCTGGTCACGCAGTATTTT
CDR3aa: CSAPGLAGGLVTQYF

abundance: NA
j_gene: TRBJ2-7
v_gene: TRBV5-1
d_gene: NA
CDR3nt: TGCGCCAGCAGCTATTCCGGGACAAAGTACGAGCAGTACTTC
CDR3aa: CASSYSGTKYEQYF

abundance: NA
j_gene: TRBJ2-2
v_gene: TRBV9
d_gene: NA
CDR3nt: TGTGCCAGCAGCGACCCTCGAGACGGAGCGGAGCTGTTTTTT
CDR3aa: CASSDPRDGAELFF

abundance: NA
j_gene: TRBJ2-3
v_gene: TRBV5-1
d_gene: NA
CDR3nt: TGCGCCAGCAGCTTTGTAGCAGATACGCAGTATTTT
CDR3aa: CASSFVADTQYF

abundance: NA
j_gene: TRBJ1-5
v_gene: TRBV28
d_gene: NA
CDR3nt: TGTGCCAGTTCCACGGGGGGGGGCAATCAGCCCCAGCATTTT
CDR3aa: CASSTGGGNQPQHF

abundance: NA
j_gene: TRBJ1-2
v_gene: TRBV15
d_gene: TRBD1
CDR3nt: TGTGCCACCAGCAGCCGGGACAGGGTGATTGGCTACACCTTC
CDR3aa: CATSSRDRVIGYTF

abundance: NA
j_gene: TRBJ1-2
v_gene: TRBV11-2
d_gene: NA
CDR3nt: TGTGCCAGCAGCCCCCCGGAGGGGGTTGGCTACACCTTC
CDR3aa: CASSPPEGVGYTF